The 26 T cell receptor beta chains given below trace back to one sample, sequenced in a study of neoadjuvant anti-PD-1 for oral cavity cancer. Data came from immunoSEQ multiplex PCR; TCRdb stores just in-frame clones and leaves some out. The table includes some 9,800 clones, approximately 64% detected once. Time point described: after neoadjuvant nivolumab, at surgical resection. The sample was PBMCs, taken after nivolumab (anti-PD-1) treatment. These receptors were collected from a person aged 35 to 85 with oral cavity squamous cell carcinoma.

V usage is TRBV12-2 and J usage is TRBJ2-5; the table's D call TRBD1 went unverified against the DNA. TRBV12-2 is a pseudogene segment. The CDR3 sequence is 17 residues long. The DNA for the CDR3 is TGTGCAAGTCGCCCCGGGACAGGGGGAACCCTCGGGGAGACCCAGTACTTC. Its translation: CASRPGTGGTLGETQYF.

This clone has only one observation. The genes are TRBV6-6 and TRBJ2-7; D is unresolved. The CDR3 contains 13 residues. V was trimmed by 4 bases and J by 3 bases, leaving 10 bases between them. In germline, CDR1 is MNHNY, CDR2 SVGAGI (reference sequence). The CDR3 DNA sequence: TGTGCCAGCAGTTTACCGAATTTCTACGAGCAGTACTTC. It yields the protein CASSLPNFYEQYF.

This clone was seen only a few times. The CDR3 DNA follows: TGTGCCACCTCCTCAGGGGGAAACTCCTACGAGCAGTACTTC. This encodes CATSSGGNSYEQYF. The chain links TRBV15 to TRBJ2-7; 7 bases map to TRBD1. J gave up 0 bases and V 8 bases, and 7 bases lay outside the gene matches. Germline V gene sequence: CDR1 LNHNV, CDR2 YYDKDF (reference sequence). The CDR3 totals 14 residues.

The V gene is TRBV6-6, the J gene TRBJ2-3, with TRBD2 identical over 11 bases. The germline gives CDR1 MNHNY, CDR2 SVGAGI (reference sequence). CDR3 length: 16 amino acids. Losses at the gene ends were 6 bases for V and 5 bases for J; bases not matched to a gene: 10. The DNA of the CDR3 is TGTGCCAGCAGCTCCGGGGTAGCGGGAGGGGGAGATACGCAGTATTTT. Protein sequence: CASSSGVAGGGDTQYF.

This clone was counted a few times. This rearrangement joins TRBV6-5 to TRBJ1-1; D is unresolved. CDR3 size: 13 residues. Trimming took off 7 bases at V and 0 bases at J, with 9 bases between the two ends. CDR1 and CDR2 from the germline V gene are MNHEY and SVGAGI. The CDR3 sequence: CASMRAVNTEAFF. The CDR3 DNA is TGTGCCAGCATGCGGGCTGTGAACACTGAAGCTTTCTTT.

The chain joins TRBV15 to TRBJ1-2; D might be TRBD1 (5 bases). Germline-derived CDR1 and CDR2 are LNHNV and YYDKDF (reference sequence). V was shortened by 0 bases and J by 6 bases, with 14 bases between the two germline ends. The CDR3 is made up of 15 amino acids. CDR3 nucleotide sequence: TGTGCCACCAGCAGAGATCATGGGGGTCGGAATGGCTACACCTTC. This codes for CATSRDHGGRNGYTF.

The chain is built from TRBV6-5 and TRBJ2-7, with TRBD1 as a possible D gene (5 bases). Between the trimmed V and J ends, which lost 2 bases and 3 bases, there was a span of 11 bases. The CDR3 runs to 14 residues. The germline gives CDR1 MNHEY, CDR2 SVGAGI. The CDR3 sequence: CASSYRGVGYEQYF. The CDR3 nucleotides read TGTGCCAGCAGTTACAGGGGCGTCGGCTACGAGCAGTACTTC.

The chain links TRBV6-4 to TRBJ2-3, with D perhaps TRBD2 (5 bases). The V gene's germline CDR1 is MRHNA and CDR2 SNTAGT. The CDR3 has 16 amino acids. V shed 5 bases and J shed 3 bases, with 18 bases lying between them. The CDR3 DNA is TGTGCCAGCAGTAAACTCGGCCGTCCGGGGACAGATACGCAGTATTTT. This codes for CASSKLGRPGTDTQYF.

This clone has just a few counts. V gene TRBV2 combines with J gene TRBJ1-1; unclear D gene. V lost 7 bases to trimming and J lost 7 bases, with 7 bases between them. The CDR3 is made up of 10 amino acids. Per the germline V gene, CDR1 is SNHLY and CDR2 is FYNNEI. The CDR3 bases are TGTGCCAGCATGTGGGGTGAAGCTTTCTTT. As protein: CASMWGEAFF.

This chain connects TRBV27 to TRBJ1-6; D is undetermined. Trimming stripped 10 bases from V and 0 bases from J, with 13 bases between. CDR1 is MNHEY, CDR2 SMNVEV, per germline (reference sequence). The CDR3 runs to 15 residues. Here the CDR3 DNA reads TGTGCCACCACAACTAGCCTCTCCTATAATTCACCCCTCCACTTT. It specifies CATTTSLSYNSPLHF.

This clone was observed a few times. The CDR3 sequence: CASSQEPGWTEAFF. CDR3 nucleotides: TGCGCCAGCAGCCAAGAACCGGGATGGACTGAAGCTTTCTTT. This rearrangement joins TRBV4-1 to TRBJ1-1; D is unclear. There are 14 residues in the CDR3. Germline assignment: CDR1 MGHRA and CDR2 YSYEKL. V gave up 0 bases and J gave up 5 bases, with 10 bases separating them.

The chain recombines TRBV5-4 with TRBJ1-2, with D unresolved. The CDR3 has 14 amino acids. The germline V gene encodes CDR1 SGHNT and CDR2 YYREEE (reference sequence). V was shortened by 4 bases and J by 5 bases, with 15 bases between the two germline ends. The CDR3 loop reads CASSLGGLGYGYTF. CDR3 bases: TGTGCCAGCAGCCTCGGAGGTTTGGGGTATGGCTACACCTTC. The whole variable domain, filled in from reference TRBV5-4 and TRBJ1-2, reads ETGVTQSPTHLIKTRGQQVTLRCSSQSGHNTVSWYQQALGQGPQFIFQYYREEENGRGNFPPRFSGLQFPNYSSELNVNALELDDSALYLCASSLGGLGYGYTFGSGTRLTVV.

The chain links TRBV5-1 to TRBJ2-3, with D possibly matching TRBD1 (6 bases). Looked up from germline, CDR1 is SGHRS and CDR2 is YFSETQ. The germline V and J ends were trimmed by 1 base and 0 bases, with 9 bases remaining between them. The CDR3 loop spans 15 amino acids. CDR3 nucleotides: TGCGCCAGCAGCTTGCAGGGGCCTAGCACAGATACGCAGTATTTT. As protein: CASSLQGPSTDTQYF.

J is TRBJ2-3 and V is TRBV11-2; D call uncertain. This CDR3 region has 15 residues. From germline, CDR1 is SGHAT and CDR2 FQNNGV. With 1 base removed from V and 6 bases from J, the gap between germline ends came to 14 bases. The CDR3 DNA reads as TGTGCCAGCAGCTTAGGTCCCCTTAACCGGGATACGCAGTATTTT. Translated, it gives CASSLGPLNRDTQYF.

A few counts support this clone. The chain couples TRBV5-6 to TRBJ1-5; no clear D. V dropped 1 base and J dropped 1 base, with 6 bases sitting between them. CDR1 and CDR2 from the germline V gene are SGHDT and YYEEEE. The CDR3 has 14 amino acids. The CDR3 sequence is CASSLLDSNQPQHF. CDR3 DNA: TGTGCCAGCAGCTTGTTAGACAGCAATCAGCCCCAGCATTTT.

The chain uses TRBV9 and TRBJ2-5; 10 positions agree with TRBD1. The germline gives CDR1 SGDLS, CDR2 YYNGEE. This CDR3 spans 16 amino acids. With 4 bases clipped from V and 5 bases from J, the junction kept 11 bases outside the gene matches. The CDR3 is CASSSGTGEGEETQYF. CDR3 in DNA: TGTGCCAGCAGCTCCGGGACAGGGGAAGGAGAGGAGACCCAGTACTTC. Full variable domain (rest looked up from reference TRBV9 and TRBJ2-5): DSGVTQTPKHLITATGQRVTLRCSPRSGDLSVYWYQQSLDQGLQFLIQYYNGEERAKGNILERFSAQQFPDLHSELNLSSLELGDSALYFCASSSGTGEGEETQYFGPGTRLLVL.

This CDR3 is CASSLRQGGPPNYGYTF. The CDR3 bases are TGTGCCAGCAGTTTAAGACAGGGCGGACCACCCAACTATGGCTACACCTTC. V usage is TRBV27 and J usage is TRBJ1-2, with 7 positions matching TRBD1. CDR3 length equals 17 residues. With 2 bases clipped from V and 2 bases from J, the junction kept 11 bases outside the gene matches. Germline V CDR1 and CDR2: MNHEY, SMNVEV (reference sequence).

The genes are TRBV9 and TRBJ1-2; D not resolved. This CDR3 contains 15 residues. CDR1 is SGDLS, CDR2 YYNGEE, per germline. Trimming stripped 4 bases from V and 2 bases from J, with 15 bases between. This chain's CDR3 is CASSPGGQSNYGYTF. The CDR3, as DNA: TGTGCCAGCAGCCCCGGAGGGCAGTCCAACTATGGCTACACCTTC.

The chain recombines TRBV5-1 with TRBJ1-2; TRBD1 is a possible D gene (6 bases). The ends were cut back, 1 base at V and 5 bases at J, with 9 bases in the middle. There are 13 residues in the CDR3. CDR1 SGHRS and CDR2 YFSETQ come from the germline V gene. The CDR3: CASSLNRDYGYTF. For the CDR3, the DNA is TGCGCCAGCAGCTTGAACAGGGATTATGGCTACACCTTC.

The chain combines TRBV6-4 with TRBJ1-5; the match to TRBD1 covers 9 bases. V dropped 3 bases and J dropped 6; count of bases not matched to a gene: 3. The CDR3 spans 14 residues. Germline-derived CDR1 and CDR2 are MRHNA and SNTAGT. DNA of the CDR3: TGTGCCAGCAGTGAGGGGACAGGGCGTCAGCCCCAGCATTTT. It encodes CASSEGTGRQPQHF.

Here the CDR3 DNA reads TGCGCCAGTCGGGAGGAGGTTTACTCCTACGAGCAGTACTTC. Its protein is CASREEVYSYEQYF. The J gene is TRBJ2-7, the V gene TRBV5-1, with TRBD2 matching over 7 bases. There are 14 residues in the CDR3. With V trimmed by 8 bases and J by 0 bases, 8 bases remained unmatched. Germline loops: CDR1 SGHRS, CDR2 YFSETQ.

The chain employs TRBV28 and TRBJ1-3; D might be TRBD1 (5 bases). The CDR3 extends over 14 amino acids. Trimming left V 3 bases short and J 7 bases short, with 13 bases between. Germline CDR1 reads MDHEN; CDR2 reads SYDVKM. Written as DNA, the CDR3 is TGTGCCAGCAGTTTGGTCGGGGCGGGGAACACCATATATTTT. Translation gives CASSLVGAGNTIYF.

The chain combines TRBV6-1 with TRBJ1-5; D is unclear. V dropped 5 bases and J dropped 7 bases, with 9 bases sitting between them. The CDR3 contains 12 residues. The germline V gene encodes CDR1 MNHNS and CDR2 SASEGT. The chain's CDR3 is CASSRVDQPQHF. The CDR3 DNA reads as TGTGCCAGCAGTCGGGTGGACCAGCCCCAGCATTTT.

There are a few counts of this clone. The chain joins TRBV28 to TRBJ2-1, with D unresolved. Trimming took off 7 bases at V and 4 bases at J, with 8 bases between the two ends. This CDR3 has 12 residues. Germline CDR1 is MDHEN and CDR2 is SYDVKM. CDR3 amino acids: CASNVQYNEQFF. Written as DNA, the CDR3 is TGTGCCAGCAATGTCCAATACAATGAGCAGTTCTTC. The full variable domain, with the rest looked up from reference TRBV28 and TRBJ2-1, is DVKVTQSSRYLVKRTGEKVFLECVQDMDHENMFWYRQDPGLGLRLIYFSYDVKMKEKGDIPEGYSVSREKKERFSLILESASTNQTSMYLCASNVQYNEQFFGPGTRLTVL.

The sample holds a few counts of this clone. CDR3 sequence reads: CSVVGGGPYNEQFF. The CDR3, as DNA: TGCAGCGTTGTAGGCGGGGGGCCCTACAATGAGCAGTTCTTC. V gene TRBV29-1 combines with J gene TRBJ2-1; 8 bases line up with TRBD2. The CDR3 is 14 amino acids. Germline lookup yields CDR1 SQVTM and CDR2 ANQGSEA. V dropped 4 bases and J dropped 2; count of bases not matched to a gene: 4.

The chain joins TRBV27 to TRBJ1-2; weak D call: TRBD1 (5 bases). The V gene lost 5 bases and the J gene lost 4 bases, with 17 bases spanning the gap. The CDR3 totals 15 residues. The germline gives CDR1 MNHEY, CDR2 SMNVEV (reference sequence). The CDR3 here is CASSIRDGDSYGYTF. The CDR3 coding sequence is TGTGCCAGCAGTATCCGGGACGGAGACAGCTATGGCTACACCTTC.